Sequencing of this T cell receptor beta chain was carried out in a study of CD8+ T cells in alopecia areata. Study-level results: Possibly because of HLA-related factors, TCR sharing was less clear across patients than in mice.

As for treatment: oral pan-JAK inhibitor, 5-10 mg twice daily. Germline-derived CDR1 and CDR2 are LGHNA and YSLEER. Trimming stripped 0 bases from V and 6 bases from J, with 14 bases between. There are 15 residues in the CDR3. After isolation, RNA underwent reverse transcription to generate cDNA as the sequencing template. Sequenced by immunoSEQ multiplex PCR; TCRdb stores in-frame clones only, minus some. The data contain 150,000 to 200,000 clones, 60% of them singletons. For this clone: Its antigen is not identified.

The source was CD4+ T cells sorted from blood, collected at week 24, from a patient treated with tofacitinib. The V call is TRBV4-3, the J call TRBJ1-1; D gene uncertain. The origin of this receptor is a human donor with alopecia areata. The CDR3 reads CASSQDRGGRPEAFF. Here the CDR3 DNA reads TGCGCCAGCAGCCAAGATCGGGGAGGGAGGCCTGAAGCTTTCTTT.